Below, 2 T cell receptor beta chains from the same sample are listed, as sequenced in a study of shared clonotypes between healthy human individuals. Some clones are missing from TCRdb's copy, which holds only in-frame ones; the method was immunoSEQ multiplex PCR. The sample records roughly 1.5 million clones, roughly 98% being singletons. Sequences were obtained from naive CD4+ T cells sorted from blood. The subset is: CD45RA+ positively selected. The receptors stem from a man aged 25-40 years in good health.

This sequence joins TRBV7-2 and TRBJ2-7; D is unclear. The CDR3 covers 11 residues. V was shortened by 3 bases and J by 5 bases, with 5 bases between the two germline ends. Germline V gene lookup returns CDR1 SGHTA and CDR2 FQGNSA. The CDR3 sequence is CASSFFDEQYF. As DNA, the CDR3 is TGTGCCAGCAGCTTTTTTGACGAGCAGTACTTC.

The sample holds one count of this clone. The chain is built from TRBV30 and TRBJ1-2; D gene ambiguous. Looked up from germline, CDR1 is GTSNPN and CDR2 is SVGIG (reference sequence). The length of the CDR3 is 13 residues. V was cut by 0 bases and J by 8 bases, with 13 bases left in between. The CDR3 DNA follows: TGTGCCTGGAGTGTACTGGATGGTATAGGCTACACCTTC. This encodes CAWSVLDGIGYTF.